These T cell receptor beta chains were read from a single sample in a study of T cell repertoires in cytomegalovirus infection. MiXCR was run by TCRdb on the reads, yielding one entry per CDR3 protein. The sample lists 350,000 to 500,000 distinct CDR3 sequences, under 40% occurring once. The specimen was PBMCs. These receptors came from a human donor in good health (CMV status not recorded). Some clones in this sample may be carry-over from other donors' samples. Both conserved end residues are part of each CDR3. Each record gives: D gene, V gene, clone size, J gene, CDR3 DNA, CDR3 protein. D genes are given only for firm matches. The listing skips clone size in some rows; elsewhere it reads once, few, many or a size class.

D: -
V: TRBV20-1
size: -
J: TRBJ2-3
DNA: TGCAGTGCCCCGACATCGGGTAGGGGTACGCAGTATTTT
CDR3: CSAPTSGRGTQYF

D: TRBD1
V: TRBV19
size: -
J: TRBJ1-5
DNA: TGTGCCAGTAGTATACAGGGGGCGGGCAATCAGCCCCAGCATTTT
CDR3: CASSIQGAGNQPQHF

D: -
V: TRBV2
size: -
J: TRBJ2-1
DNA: TGTGCCAGCGGGGACGGGAGCTCCTACAATGAGCAGTTCTTC
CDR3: CASGDGSSYNEQFF

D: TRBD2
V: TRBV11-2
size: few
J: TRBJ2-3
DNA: TGTGCCAGCAGCGTGTCAGCGGGGGAAGTCACAGATACGCAGTATTTT
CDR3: CASSVSAGEVTDTQYF

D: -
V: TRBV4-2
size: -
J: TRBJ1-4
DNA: TGTGCCAGCAGCCAAGGGGACGGCCCCCAGAATGAAAAACTGTTTTTT
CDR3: CASSQGDGPQNEKLFF

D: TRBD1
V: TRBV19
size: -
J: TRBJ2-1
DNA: TGTGCCAGTAGTGGGAAGGGGGCAATGAATGAGCAGTTCTTC
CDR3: CASSGKGAMNEQFF

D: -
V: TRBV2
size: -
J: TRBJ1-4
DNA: TGTGCCAGCAGAGAGGACGGTAATAATGAAAAACTGTTTTTT
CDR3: CASREDGNNEKLFF

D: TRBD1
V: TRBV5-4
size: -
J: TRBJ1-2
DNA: TGTGCCAGCAGCCCCGGGACAGGGAAGGAATATGGCTACACCTTC
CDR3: CASSPGTGKEYGYTF

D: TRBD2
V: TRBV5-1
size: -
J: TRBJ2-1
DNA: TGCGCCAGCAGCTCTCCTAGCGGGAGTTACAATGAGCAGTTCTTC
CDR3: CASSSPSGSYNEQFF

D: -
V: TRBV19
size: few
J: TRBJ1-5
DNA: TGTGCCAGTAGGGGATCAGGACAGCCTGAGCATTTT
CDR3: CASRGSGQPEHF

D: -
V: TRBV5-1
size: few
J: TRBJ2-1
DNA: TGCGCCAGCACCCAATTGCCGGGGAGCTCCTACAATGAGCAGTTCTTC
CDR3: CASTQLPGSSYNEQFF

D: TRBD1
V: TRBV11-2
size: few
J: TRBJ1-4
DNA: TGTGCCAGCAGCTCCCCCCTGGACAGGGGGCAGGGTGAAAAACTGTTTTTT
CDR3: CASSSPLDRGQGEKLFF

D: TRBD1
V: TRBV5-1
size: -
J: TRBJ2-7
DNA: TGCGCCAGCAGCTCGCCCACAGGGGGCGCCTCCTACGAGCAGTACTTC
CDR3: CASSSPTGGASYEQYF

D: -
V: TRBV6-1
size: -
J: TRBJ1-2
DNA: TGTGCCAGCAGTCCCCGGGACGGCGAGTATGGCTACACCTTC
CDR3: CASSPRDGEYGYTF

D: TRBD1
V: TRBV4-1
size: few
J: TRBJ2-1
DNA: TGCGCCAGCAGCCAAACAGGGGGCGCACGCGTTAATGAGCAGTTCTTC
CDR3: CASSQTGGARVNEQFF

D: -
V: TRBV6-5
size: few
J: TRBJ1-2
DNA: TGTGCCAGCAGGCCCGCGACAGCGGGGGGCTACACCTTC
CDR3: CASRPATAGGYTF

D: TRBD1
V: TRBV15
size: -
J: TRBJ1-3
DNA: TGTGCCACCAGCGGGAGTGCTGCAGGGGGCCTTGGAAACACCATATATTTT
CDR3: CATSGSAAGGLGNTIYF

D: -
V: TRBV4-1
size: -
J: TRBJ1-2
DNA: TGTGCCAGCAGCCAAGCCCCCGAACGCCACGGCTACACCTTC
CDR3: CASSQAPERHGYTF

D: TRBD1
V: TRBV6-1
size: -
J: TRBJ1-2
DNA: TGTGCCAGCAGCGCCTCAGGGGGCTATGGCTACACCTTC
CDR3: CASSASGGYGYTF

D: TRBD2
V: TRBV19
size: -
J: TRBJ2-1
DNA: TGTGCCAGTACTAGCGGGGGACGATACAATGAGCAGTTCTTC
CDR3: CASTSGGRYNEQFF

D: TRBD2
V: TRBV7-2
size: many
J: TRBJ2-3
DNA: TGTGCCAGCAGCAGGACTAGCGCTTATACGCAGTATTTT
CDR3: CASSRTSAYTQYF

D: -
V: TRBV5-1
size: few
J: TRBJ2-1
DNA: TGCGCCAGCAGCTTGTCGAAAACGACAAATGAGCAGTTCTTC
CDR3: CASSLSKTTNEQFF

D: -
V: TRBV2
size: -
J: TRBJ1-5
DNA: TGTGCCAGCAGCGGCCGAGATAACAATCAGCCCCAGCATTTT
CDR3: CASSGRDNNQPQHF

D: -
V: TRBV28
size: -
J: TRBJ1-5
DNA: TGTGCCAGCAGTTACGGGGCCCGGAGCGGCAATCAGCCCCAGCATTTT
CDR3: CASSYGARSGNQPQHF

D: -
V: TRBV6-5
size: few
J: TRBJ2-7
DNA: TGTGCCAGCAGTTACGCCCCACAGGGCTACGAGCAGTACTTC
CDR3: CASSYAPQGYEQYF

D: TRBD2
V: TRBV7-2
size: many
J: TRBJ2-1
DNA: TGTGCCAGCAGCTTAGGGGGGGGGATAAACAATGAGCAGTTCTTC
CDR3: CASSLGGGINNEQFF

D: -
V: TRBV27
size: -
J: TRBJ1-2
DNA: TGTGCCAGCAGTCGATTTTGGGAGTTTATTTACTATGGCTCCACCTTC
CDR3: CASSRFWEFIYYGSTF

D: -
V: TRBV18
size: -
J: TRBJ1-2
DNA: TGTGCCAGCTCACCATCGGACAGTCCGGGTGGCTACACCTTC
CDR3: CASSPSDSPGGYTF

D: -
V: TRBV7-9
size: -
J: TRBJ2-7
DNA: TGTGCCAGCAGCTTAGGGGCCCAACCAGAGCAGTACTTC
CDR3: CASSLGAQPEQYF